In its sample, the clone carrying this T cell receptor beta chain was seen a few times. Antigen unknown. This record belongs to a study of T-cell reconstitution after alpha-beta-depleted transplantation in children. TCRbeta library preparation incorporated unique molecular identifiers. TCRdb reprocessed the PCR reads via MiXCR and lists one record per CDR3 protein. The sample shows around 370,000 distinct CDR3 sequences, around 15% of them seen only once. General study results and limits: Most T-cell counts and diversity one year after the transplant came from T cells that were newly produced. The origin of high day-60 TCRbeta diversity in some patients lay in surviving recipient T cells and thymic progenitors. As was reported, about two months after transplant, alpha-beta T cells came from several hundred expanded graft clones.

The TCR sequence derives from a male patient aged 2 to 9 who had a stem cell transplant for acute lymphoblastic leukemia, so the T cells may come from the graft donor. The sequenced sample was PBMCs, mostly from graft donor cells, obtained 360 days after TCRalphabeta/CD19-depleted stem cell transplant.

CDR3 DNA: TGTGCCAGCAGCGAGGGAGGACCCTTTCTCAATGAGCAGTTCTTC. It yields the protein CASSEGGPFLNEQFF. The chain links TRBV9 to TRBJ2-1, with D perhaps TRBD2 (6 bases). V was clipped by 3 bases and J by 6 bases, with 16 bases between them. The length of the CDR3 is 15 residues. The V gene's germline CDR1 is SGDLS and CDR2 YYNGEE.